This T cell receptor beta chain was identified in a study of T cell clonality in common variable immunodeficiency. Here immunoSEQ multiplex PCR was the method, and the copy in TCRdb shows in-frame clones only, minus some. The repertoire consists of around 21,000 clones, none detected only once. The germline V gene encodes CDR1 LNHDA and CDR2 SQIVND (reference sequence). The trim removed 6 bases at V and 4 bases at J, leaving 11 bases unmatched. This CDR3 spans 16 amino acids. To note about this clone: Its antigen is undetermined. The read falls 3 residues short of the CDR3 end, and the missing part is taken from the germline J gene.

Findings and limits, study-wide: Reportedly, TCR beta sequences from common variable immunodeficiency showed fewer deletions and N-nucleotide insertions.

The sequenced sample consisted of peripheral blood mononuclear cells. This TCR derives from a human donor with common variable immunodeficiency. This chain connects TRBV19 to TRBJ2-3; 9 nucleotides match TRBD2. The sequenced part of the CDR3 DNA is TGTGCCAGTAGGAATTGGGGGACTAGCTGGGCAGATACG. It is translated as CASRNWGTSWADT. The whole CDR3 protein reads CASRNWGTSWADTQYF.